These 14 T cell receptor beta chains share one sample of origin, sequenced in a study of T cells after yellow fever vaccination. TCRdb analysed the 5' RACE reads with MiXCR anew, one entry per CDR3 protein. This sample has roughly 63,000 distinct CDR3 sequences, with 7.4% found just once. Sequencing used CD8+ T cells sorted from PBMCs, obtained 15 days after the yellow fever booster vaccination. These receptor sequences come from a man aged 25-40 years who received the YFV17D yellow fever vaccine.

This clonotype was found many times. The chain links TRBV7-9 to TRBJ2-2; D gene unclear. The V gene's germline CDR1 is SEHNR and CDR2 FQNEAQ (reference sequence). CDR3 size: 15 residues. V was pared by 11 bases and J by 0 bases, with 16 bases between. The CDR3 here is CAPFPSQANTGELFF. As DNA, the CDR3 is TGTGCCCCTTTCCCGAGCCAGGCGAACACCGGGGAGCTGTTTTTT.

This clonotype has ten or more counts. V is TRBV5-6 and J is TRBJ2-5; 10 nucleotides line up with TRBD2. In germline, CDR1 is SGHDT, CDR2 YYEEEE. After removal of 1 base from V and 5 bases from J, the junction contained 5 bases not matched to a gene. The CDR3 contains 15 residues. The CDR3 nucleotides are TGTGCCAGCAGCTTGCCTAGCGGGAGTGTTGAGACCCAGTACTTC. Its protein is CASSLPSGSVETQYF.

This clonotype was seen at least ten times. This chain joins TRBV19 and TRBJ2-1, with no clear D. The CDR3 sequence is 11 residues long. Germline lookup yields CDR1 LNHDA and CDR2 SQIVND (reference sequence). V dropped 5 bases and J dropped 5 bases, with 4 bases sitting between them. The CDR3 spells CASSYDNEQFF. Here the CDR3 DNA reads TGTGCCAGTAGTTACGACAATGAGCAGTTCTTC. The full variable domain, with the rest looked up from reference TRBV19 and TRBJ2-1, is DGGITQSPKYLFRKEGQNVTLSCEQNLNHDAMYWYRQDPGQGLRLIYYSQIVNDFQKGDIAEGYSVSREKKESFPLTVTSAQKNPTAFYLCASSYDNEQFFGPGTRLTVL.

Only a few counts were recorded for this clonotype. The V gene is TRBV30, the J gene TRBJ2-5; D gene ambiguous. There are 15 residues in the CDR3. V gave up 2 bases and J gave up 4 bases, with 17 bases separating them. CDR1 and CDR2 (germline): GTSNPN, SVGIG (reference sequence). The CDR3 loop is CAWSFGSAIGETQYF. The CDR3 nucleotides read TGTGCCTGGAGTTTTGGATCCGCGATAGGAGAGACCCAGTACTTC.

This clonotype was seen many times. The V and J genes are TRBV29-1 and TRBJ2-1; unclear D gene. V was shortened by 3 bases and J by 6 bases, with 6 bases between the two germline ends. Germline values: CDR1 SQVTM, CDR2 ANQGSEA. The CDR3 consists of 11 residues. CDR3 nucleotide sequence: TGCAGCGTTGAGGTGCGCAATGAGCAGTTCTTC. It encodes CSVEVRNEQFF.

The sample holds many counts of this clonotype. V gene TRBV9 combines with J gene TRBJ2-3; no clear D. This CDR3 spans 12 amino acids. Trimming took off 3 bases at V and 9 bases at J, with 11 bases between the two ends. Germline V CDR1 and CDR2: SGDLS, YYNGEE. CDR3 protein: CASSGSVHTQYF. CDR3 in DNA: TGTGCCAGCAGCGGCTCCGTCCACACGCAGTATTTT.

The table lists this clonotype with many counts. V gene TRBV29-1 combines with J gene TRBJ2-7, with D maybe TRBD1 (6 bases). Deletions cut 5 bases from V and 3 bases from J, with 8 bases between. The CDR3 has 11 amino acids. The germline V gene encodes CDR1 SQVTM and CDR2 ANQGSEA. The CDR3 DNA follows: TGCAGCGTTCTGGACAGCTACGAGCAGTACTTC. Protein sequence: CSVLDSYEQYF.

This clonotype was observed at least ten times. V usage is TRBV6-5 and J usage is TRBJ2-2; TRBD2 agrees at 10 bases. Germline V gene lookup returns CDR1 MNHEY and CDR2 SVGAGI. The CDR3 covers 21 residues. The trim removed 5 bases at V and 4 bases at J, leaving 22 bases unmatched. CDR3 sequence reads: CASSTWESGAASGSPTGELFF. The DNA of the CDR3 is TGTGCCAGCAGTACTTGGGAGTCAGGGGCGGCTAGCGGGAGCCCCACCGGGGAGCTGTTTTTT.

This clonotype was recorded many times. The V and J genes are TRBV20-1 and TRBJ2-7, with a weak D call TRBD2 (5 bases). The CDR3 extends over 12 amino acids. V lost 5 bases, J lost 2 bases, and 10 bases lay in between. CDR1 DFQATT and CDR2 SNEGSKA come from the germline V gene (reference sequence). For the CDR3, the DNA is TGCAGTGCTGGAGCGGAGCCCTACGAGCAGTACTTC. Translated: CSAGAEPYEQYF.

This clonotype showed up just a few times. V gene TRBV5-4 combines with J gene TRBJ2-3; D not resolved. The germline gives CDR1 SGHNT, CDR2 YYREEE (reference sequence). The length of the CDR3 is 13 residues. V lost 0 bases and J 5 bases, leaving 7 bases between the germline ends. In DNA, the CDR3 is TGTGCCAGCAGCTTGGACCAGGAAGATACGCAGTATTTT. It codes for CASSLDQEDTQYF. Full variable domain (missing parts from reference TRBV5-4 and TRBJ2-3): ETGVTQSPTHLIKTRGQQVTLRCSSQSGHNTVSWYQQALGQGPQFIFQYYREEENGRGNFPPRFSGLQFPNYSSELNVNALELDDSALYLCASSLDQEDTQYFGPGTRLTVL.

The gene calls are TRBV5-6 and TRBJ1-1, with TRBD1 as a possible D gene (5 bases). This CDR3 has 12 residues. Germline V lookup: CDR1 SGHDT, CDR2 YYEEEE. Trimming pared 9 bases from V and 4 bases from J, leaving 13 bases between. CDR3 nucleotides: TGTGCCAAGACCCCGGGGGGCACTGAAGCTTTCTTT. Protein product: CAKTPGGTEAFF.

The V call is TRBV25-1, the J call TRBJ2-2, with D possibly matching TRBD2 (5 bases). CDR3 length equals 15 residues. Germline CDR1 reads MGHDK; CDR2 reads SYGVNS. Trimming stripped 1 base from V and 1 base from J, with 7 bases between. This CDR3 reads CASSEFSVNTGELFF. For the CDR3, the DNA is TGTGCCAGCAGTGAATTTAGCGTGAACACCGGGGAGCTGTTTTTT.

This clonotype was seen repeatedly, ten times or more. This chain uses TRBV12-3 or TRBV12-4 with TRBJ2-7; 11 positions match TRBD2. The length of the CDR3 is 16 residues. V lost 4 bases and J lost 2; bases outside the gene matches: 7. The DNA for the CDR3 is TGTGCCAGCAGTTCCTCGACTAGCGGGGAACCCTACGAGCAGTACTTC. This gives the protein CASSSSTSGEPYEQYF.

This clonotype was counted at least ten times. The genes are TRBV29-1 and TRBJ1-2; possibly TRBD1 for D (5 bases). The CDR3 spans 14 residues. The ends were cut back, 3 bases at V and 2 bases at J, with 13 bases in the middle. Germline V CDR1 and CDR2: SQVTM, ANQGSEA. CDR3 in amino acids: CSVDVRGNNYGYTF. CDR3 coding DNA: TGCAGCGTTGACGTCCGGGGGAACAACTATGGCTACACCTTC.